This T cell receptor beta chain was identified during a study of T cell clonality in common variable immunodeficiency. This clone occurred a few times. The read terminates 3 residues ahead of where the CDR3 ends, so the germline J gene completes it. Sequenced by immunoSEQ multiplex PCR; TCRdb stores in-frame clones only, minus some. Sampling found about 37,000 clones, none seen once. This CDR3 is built from 15 residues. Germline-derived CDR1 and CDR2 are SNHLY and FYNNEI. Input material: peripheral blood mononuclear cells. This chain connects TRBV2 to TRBJ1-2, with D hard to call. The source is a person aged 18-69 years in good health. The CDR3 DNA, read in part, is TGTGCCAGCAGTCGGAGGGCCGCGAGCTCCTACGAC. Its protein is CASSRRAASSYD. The full CDR3 reads CASSRRAASSYDYTF.